The 5 T cell receptor beta chains in this list originate from one sample, sequenced in a study of shared clonotypes between healthy human individuals (dated by TCRdb to the early 2020s). Libraries were constructed by the immunoSEQ multiplex PCR assay. TCRdb carries this immuneACCESS record with in-frame sequences only. Its versions omit some clonotypes, under half of them owing to an unresolved V gene in the studies checked, with the rest unexplained. In all, the sample holds approximately 2.5 million clones, and around 94% of those were seen once. Together, the top ten hold under 0.15% of the sample. The specimen sequenced was naive CD4+ T cells sorted from blood. Sample cell subset or site, as interpreted from the label and publication: CD45RA+ positively selected. The receptors here all came from a man between 18 and 35 years old in good health.

The J gene is TRBJ1-2, the V gene TRBV5-1; 12 bases align to TRBD1. Germline CDR1 reads SGHRS; CDR2 reads YFSETQ. CDR3 length: 17 residues. The V gene end was trimmed by 3 bases and the J gene end by 3 bases; junction bases not matched to a gene: 9. DNA for the CDR3: TGCGCCAGCAGCTCCGCTTCCGGGACAGGGGGCGACTATGGCTACACCTTC. Translation: CASSSASGTGGDYGYTF.

The rearrangement links TRBV6-1 to TRBJ2-1, with TRBD1 identical over 8 bases. The length of the CDR3 is 14 residues. Per germline, CDR1 MNHNS and CDR2 SASEGT. With 6 bases clipped from V and 4 bases from J, the junction kept 5 bases outside the gene matches. The CDR3 DNA follows: TGTGCCAGCAGGACCGGGACAGGATACAATGAGCAGTTCTTC. Translation gives CASRTGTGYNEQFF.

The chain combines TRBV11-3 with TRBJ2-7; D is unresolved. This CDR3 spans 11 amino acids. V lost 1 base and J lost 5, with 3 bases in between. Germline V CDR1 and CDR2: SGHNT, YENEEA. Here the CDR3 DNA reads TGTGCCAGCAGCTTAGGGGACGAGCAGTACTTC. This encodes CASSLGDEQYF.

The V gene is TRBV10-2, the J gene TRBJ2-7, with 8 bases that match TRBD2. Germline-derived CDR1 and CDR2 are WSHSY and SAAADI. This CDR3 region has 18 residues. J was trimmed by 1 base and V by 3 bases; bases with no gene match: 14. The CDR3 is CASSDTGGGPRISYEQYF. Here the CDR3 DNA reads TGCGCCAGCAGTGATACCGGGGGGGGCCCAAGGATATCCTACGAGCAGTACTTC.

The chain is built from TRBV6-5 and TRBJ1-2; D is uncertain. V was shortened by 6 bases and J by 2 bases, with 10 bases between the two germline ends. The CDR3 has 13 residues. CDR1 is MNHEY, CDR2 SVGAGI, per germline. Here the CDR3 reads CASSRHPNYGYTF. The CDR3 DNA follows: TGTGCCAGCAGCCGACACCCCAACTATGGCTACACCTTC.